These 27 T cell receptor beta chains share one sample of origin, sequenced in a study of shared clonotypes between healthy human individuals. Assay: immunoSEQ multiplex PCR; the TCRdb copy retains only in-frame clones and omits some. The table records approximately 2.4 million clones, approximately 96% of them present only once. Sequences were obtained from naive CD4+ T cells sorted from blood. The subset is: CD45RA+ positively selected. The source of these receptors is a man younger than 35 in good health.

The chain uses TRBV2 and TRBJ1-3, with TRBD1 matching over 9 bases. Trimming cost V 2 bases and J 3 bases; bases outside gene matches: 8. This CDR3 has 17 residues. Germline CDR1 reads SNHLY; CDR2 reads FYNNEI. The CDR3 sequence: CASSETGGVIFGNTIYF. CDR3 coding DNA: TGTGCCAGCAGTGAAACAGGGGGCGTAATTTTTGGAAACACCATATATTTT.

The chain links TRBV18 to TRBJ1-4; D is ambiguous. Trimming left V 4 bases short and J 4 bases short, with 22 bases between. This CDR3 has 18 residues. The germline gives CDR1 KGHSH, CDR2 LQKENI. In nucleotides, the CDR3 is TGTGCCAGCTCACAGGACCATCCCCGGGCCGGGCGTAATGAAAAACTGTTTTTT. It encodes CASSQDHPRAGRNEKLFF.

The chain is built from TRBV15 and TRBJ2-2, with TRBD2 identical over 7 bases. Looked up from germline, CDR1 is LNHNV and CDR2 is YYDKDF (reference sequence). The CDR3 has 18 residues. V lost 0 bases, J lost 8 bases, and 15 bases stayed unmatched. The CDR3 DNA reads TGTGCCACCAGCAGAGAGATGAGGACTAGAGAAGGCATGGGGGAGCTGTTTTTT. This gives the protein CATSREMRTREGMGELFF.

The CDR3 DNA follows: TGTGCCAGCAGCCGGGGACAGGCTGGAGATACGCAGTATTTT. Translation gives CASSRGQAGDTQYF. The chain joins TRBV5-4 to TRBJ2-3, with 8 nucleotides matching TRBD1. Germline lookup yields CDR1 SGHNT and CDR2 YYREEE (reference sequence). V lost 4 bases, J lost 5 bases, and 6 bases stayed unmatched. The CDR3 covers 14 residues. Drawing the rest from reference TRBV5-4 and TRBJ2-3, the complete variable domain is ETGVTQSPTHLIKTRGQQVTLRCSSQSGHNTVSWYQQALGQGPQFIFQYYREEENGRGNFPPRFSGLQFPNYSSELNVNALELDDSALYLCASSRGQAGDTQYFGPGTRLTVL.

CDR3 in amino acids: CASSVGTVETQYF. CDR3 DNA sequence: TGTGCCAGCAGTGTCGGGACAGTGGAGACCCAGTACTTC. The chain links TRBV2 to TRBJ2-5; TRBD1 aligns across 7 bases. Germline V gene data show CDR1 as SNHLY and CDR2 as FYNNEI. The CDR3 covers 13 residues. V lost 4 bases, J lost 5 bases, and 4 bases stayed unmatched.

The rearrangement uses TRBV6-1 and TRBJ1-3; the D is unclear. With 6 bases removed from V and 2 bases from J, the gap between germline ends came to 8 bases. Germline loops: CDR1 MNHNS, CDR2 SASEGT. This CDR3 has 13 residues. The CDR3 sequence is CASRRNTGNTIYF. The CDR3 DNA follows: TGTGCCAGCAGGAGGAATACTGGAAACACCATATATTTT.

This chain joins TRBV5-1 and TRBJ2-5; D remains unclear. The V and J ends lost 2 bases and 1 base respectively, with 9 bases between them. Germline loops: CDR1 SGHRS, CDR2 YFSETQ. The CDR3 loop spans 14 amino acids. CDR3 sequence: CASSFSTTQETQYF. CDR3 DNA sequence: TGCGCCAGCAGCTTTAGTACCACCCAAGAGACCCAGTACTTC.

A remark on this clone: This CDR3 is also generated by other DNA sequences in the sample. This chain joins TRBV9 and TRBJ2-2, with TRBD1 identical over 7 bases. Germline CDR1 is SGDLS and CDR2 is YYNGEE. The CDR3 has 16 residues. V gave up 4 bases and J gave up 0 bases; unmatched junction bases: 6. The CDR3 DNA reads TGTGCCAGCAGCCCCAGGACAGGAACGAACACCGGGGAGCTGTTTTTT. This translates into CASSPRTGTNTGELFF.

The CDR3 sequence: CASSFEGLNTEAFF. The CDR3 DNA reads as TGTGCCAGCAGTTTTGAGGGGCTAAACACTGAAGCTTTCTTT. The chain links TRBV27 to TRBJ1-1; tentative D call: TRBD1 (5 bases). CDR1 and CDR2 from the germline V gene are MNHEY and SMNVEV (reference sequence). Trimming took 3 bases from V and 2 from J, leaving 10 bases between them. The CDR3 has 14 residues.

This chain joins TRBV5-6 and TRBJ2-2, with D tentatively TRBD1 or TRBD2 (6 bases each). With 2 bases removed from V and 6 bases from J, the gap between germline ends came to 14 bases. Germline V gene sequence: CDR1 SGHDT, CDR2 YYEEEE. The CDR3 spans 15 residues. The CDR3 DNA reads as TGTGCCAGCAGCTTAGGAGGGGGTAGTGCCGGGGAGCTGTTTTTT. This sequence encodes CASSLGGGSAGELFF.

V is TRBV5-1 and J is TRBJ1-2; TRBD1 matches at 8 bases. The length of the CDR3 is 15 residues. The V gene end was trimmed by 3 bases and the J gene end by 7 bases; junction bases not matched to a gene: 11. CDR1 SGHRS and CDR2 YFSETQ come from the germline V gene. DNA of the CDR3: TGCGCCAGCAGCTCCGACTCAACCGACAGGGGTGGCTACACCTTC. This gives the protein CASSSDSTDRGGYTF.

The chain employs TRBV27 and TRBJ2-2, with a weak D call TRBD2 (5 bases). The ends were cut back, 3 bases at V and 6 bases at J, with 11 bases in the middle. Per the germline V gene, CDR1 is MNHEY and CDR2 is SMNVEV (reference sequence). The CDR3 has 14 residues. CDR3 in DNA: TGTGCCAGCAGTTTCTCGGGGTTTTCCGGGGAGCTGTTTTTT. Amino acid sequence: CASSFSGFSGELFF.

This chain connects TRBV18 to TRBJ1-5, with a tentative D call TRBD1 (5 bases). Germline V gives CDR1 KGHSH, CDR2 LQKENI. The germline V and J ends were trimmed by 6 bases and 7 bases, with 16 bases remaining between them. This CDR3 is built from 14 residues. CDR3 bases: TGTGCCAGCTCGCCCGGGACCCCGCCGCAGCCCCAGCATTTT. Translated: CASSPGTPPQPQHF.

V usage is TRBV7-9 and J usage is TRBJ1-5; TRBD1 agrees at 10 bases. From germline, CDR1 is SEHNR and CDR2 FQNEAQ (reference sequence). V shed 3 bases, J shed 2 bases, and the junction held 4 bases outside the gene matches. This CDR3 spans 16 amino acids. As DNA, the CDR3 is TGTGCCAGCAGCTTTTCTGGGACAGGGGGCAATCAGCCCCAGCATTTT. Protein product: CASSFSGTGGNQPQHF.

The J gene is TRBJ1-5, the V gene TRBV2; 8 nucleotides agree with TRBD1. CDR1 SNHLY and CDR2 FYNNEI come from the germline V gene. The ends lost 6 bases at V and 1 base at J; junction bases unmatched: 5. The CDR3 contains 15 residues. The CDR3, as DNA: TGTGCCAGCAGGGACACAGGGGGGAGCAATCAGCCCCAGCATTTT. It specifies CASRDTGGSNQPQHF.

Turning to this clone: This sample includes further DNA sequences coding for the same CDR3. V and J are TRBV7-2 and TRBJ2-7, with 8 bases identical to TRBD2. CDR1 is SGHTA and CDR2 is FQGNSA in the germline V gene. CDR3 length: 15 amino acids. Unmatched junction bases numbered 1, after V lost 0 bases and J lost 0 bases. The CDR3 DNA is TGTGCCAGCAGCTTAGCAGGGACTAGCTCCTACGAGCAGTACTTC. Its translation is CASSLAGTSSYEQYF.

The gene calls are TRBV7-9 and TRBJ2-7, with D maybe TRBD2 (5 bases). The CDR3 loop spans 15 amino acids. Between the trimmed V and J ends, which lost 5 bases and 4 bases, there was a span of 18 bases. CDR1 is SEHNR and CDR2 is FQNEAQ in the germline V gene (reference sequence). The CDR3 here is CASSPPGSALYEQYF. The DNA of the CDR3 is TGTGCCAGCAGCCCCCCGGGGAGCGCGCTATACGAGCAGTACTTC.

The V gene is TRBV7-2, the J gene TRBJ1-1; 7 nucleotides agree with TRBD1. This CDR3 has 15 amino acids. Per the germline V gene, CDR1 is SGHTA and CDR2 is FQGNSA. V was clipped by 2 bases and J by 2 bases; unmatched bases: 5. The CDR3 reads CASSLKAGGNTEAFF. The DNA of the CDR3 is TGTGCCAGCAGCTTAAAGGCAGGGGGAAACACTGAAGCTTTCTTT.

The rearrangement joins TRBV19 to TRBJ2-1; D perhaps matches TRBD2 (5 bases). V lost 5 bases and J lost 8, with 19 bases in between. Germline loops: CDR1 LNHDA, CDR2 SQIVND (reference sequence). The CDR3 spans 15 residues. The CDR3 is CASSLPSGNTDEQFF. The CDR3 DNA sequence: TGTGCCAGTAGTCTGCCATCCGGGAACACGGATGAGCAGTTCTTC.

As concerns this clone: Other DNA sequences in the same sample also yield this CDR3. The chain links TRBV28 to TRBJ1-1; 8 bases match TRBD1. The CDR3 is made up of 15 amino acids. Germline-derived CDR1 and CDR2 are MDHEN and SYDVKM. The V gene end was trimmed by 3 bases and the J gene end by 0 bases; junction bases not matched to a gene: 3. The CDR3 is CASSLPDRVNTEAFF. For the CDR3, the DNA is TGTGCCAGCAGTTTGCCGGACAGGGTGAACACTGAAGCTTTCTTT.

The rearrangement uses TRBV4-3 and TRBJ1-6; D is undetermined. The germline CDR1 and CDR2 sequences are LGHNA and YSLEER. The CDR3 extends over 14 amino acids. The germline V and J ends were trimmed by 0 bases and 10 bases, with 10 bases remaining between them. As DNA, the CDR3 is TGCGCCAGCAGCCAAGATGCGGGGAAGTCACCCCTCCACTTT. This encodes CASSQDAGKSPLHF.

V and J are TRBV6-5 and TRBJ2-1; the D gene is possibly TRBD2 (6 bases). Germline assignment: CDR1 MNHEY and CDR2 SVGAGI. The V and J ends lost 4 bases and 6 bases respectively, with 13 bases between them. The CDR3 totals 14 residues. As DNA, the CDR3 is TGTGCCAGCAGTTCCCGATGGGGAGGCAATGAGCAGTTCTTC. Encoded protein: CASSSRWGGNEQFF.

This clone appeared once. This chain connects TRBV7-2 to TRBJ2-1; perhaps TRBD2 as D (7 bases). This CDR3 has 15 amino acids. V shed 3 bases and J shed 8 bases, with 17 bases lying between them. From germline, CDR1 is SGHTA and CDR2 FQGNSA. The CDR3 nucleotides read TGTGCCAGCAGCTTTTGGACGCCGGGGGGCGATGAGCAGTTCTTC. Translated, it gives CASSFWTPGGDEQFF.

The chain combines TRBV20-1 with TRBJ2-7, with TRBD1 matching over 8 bases. CDR1 and CDR2 (germline): DFQATT, SNEGSKA (reference sequence). V lost 7 bases and J lost 9; bases outside the gene matches: 8. The CDR3 extends over 11 amino acids. This CDR3 reads CSVGQGTGQYF. DNA for the CDR3: TGCAGTGTAGGACAGGGAACAGGGCAGTACTTC.

Concerning this clone: This specimen includes other DNA sequences encoding the same CDR3. The CDR3 DNA reads TGTGCCAGCAGCCAAGACAGGGGCTCTGGGGCCAACGTCCTGACTTTC. This translates into CASSQDRGSGANVLTF. This chain joins TRBV14 and TRBJ2-6, with D perhaps matching TRBD1 (6 bases). Germline CDR1 SGHDN, CDR2 FVKESK. With 0 bases removed from V and 0 bases from J, the gap between germline ends came to 6 bases. This CDR3 is 16 amino acids long.

The chain carries TRBV5-4 and TRBJ1-2; D possibly corresponds to TRBD1 (5 bases). V dropped 4 bases and J dropped 4 bases, with 8 bases sitting between them. The CDR3 has 12 residues. CDR1 and CDR2 (germline): SGHNT, YYREEE (reference sequence). CDR3 residues: CASSRDVYGYTF. The CDR3 DNA reads as TGTGCCAGCAGCCGGGACGTCTATGGCTACACCTTC.

The V and J genes are TRBV9 and TRBJ2-1, with 11 bases matching TRBD2. This CDR3 has 15 amino acids. Germline assignment: CDR1 SGDLS and CDR2 YYNGEE. The J segment lost 8 bases and the V segment lost 4 bases, leaving 8 bases of the junction unmatched. The CDR3, as DNA: TGTGCCAGCAGCCCAACGGGGACTAGCGGCTATGAGCAGTTCTTC. This codes for CASSPTGTSGYEQFF.